A selection of T cell receptor beta chains follows, all from one sample in a study of post-analysis software for immune sequencing data. TCRdb used MiXCR to reprocess the PCR reads, holding one entry per CDR3 protein. The sample lists over 150,000 distinct CDR3 sequences; around 28% were seen once. The sequencing input was blood. These receptors all come from a girl aged 5-17 years with multiple sclerosis. The CDR3 runs from the conserved cysteine through the conserved F or W. The D gene is left open where the match is weak. Size is omitted from some rows. Given values are once, few, many or a class for expanded clones.

J: TRBJ1-5; D: -; V: TRBV25-1; size: few; DNA: TGTGCCAGCAGTGAAGGTACAGAAGATAGCAATCAGCCCCAGCATTTT; CDR3: CASSEGTEDSNQPQHF
J: TRBJ2-5; D: -; V: TRBV6-6; size: few; DNA: TGTGCCAGCAGTCCTCCTGGGAGTCGCCAAGAGACCCAGTACTTC; CDR3: CASSPPGSRQETQYF
J: TRBJ2-1; D: -; V: TRBV5-6; size: many; DNA: TGTGCCAGCAGCTTCGTAAGGCTGGACAATGAGCAGTTCTTC; CDR3: CASSFVRLDNEQFF
J: TRBJ2-7; D: -; V: TRBV28; size: many; DNA: TGTGCCAGCAGGGTGGCCGGGGGCAACTACGAGCAGTACTTC; CDR3: CASRVAGGNYEQYF
J: TRBJ1-1; D: -; V: TRBV2; size: -; DNA: TGTGCCAGCTCCGTCGGGGGCAATAGGAACACTGAAGCTTTCTTT; CDR3: CASSVGGNRNTEAFF
J: TRBJ2-1; D: TRBD2; V: TRBV12-3/TRBV12-4; size: many; DNA: TGTGCCAGCAGTTTACGGACTAGCGGAAATGAGCAGTTCTTC; CDR3: CASSLRTSGNEQFF
J: TRBJ2-6; D: -; V: TRBV18; size: few; DNA: TGTGCCAGCTCACGGGGGCAGGGTAATTCTGGGGCCAACGTCCTGACTTTC; CDR3: CASSRGQGNSGANVLTF
J: TRBJ2-2; D: TRBD2; V: TRBV2; size: -; DNA: TGTGCCAGCACTCCCGGGACTAGCGAGTCCACCGGGGAGCTGTTTTTT; CDR3: CASTPGTSESTGELFF
J: TRBJ2-7; D: -; V: TRBV4-1; size: many; DNA: TGCGCCAGCAGCCAAGAAGTCGCGGGGACCGCCTACGAGCAGTACTTC; CDR3: CASSQEVAGTAYEQYF
J: TRBJ2-7; D: TRBD2; V: TRBV5-1; size: many; DNA: TGCGCCAGCAGCTTGCAGCGGGAGTCGCGGCAGTACTTC; CDR3: CASSLQRESRQYF
J: TRBJ1-2; D: TRBD1; V: TRBV5-1; size: many; DNA: TGCGCCAGCAGATTGGGGACAGGGGACATCGGCTACACCTTC; CDR3: CASRLGTGDIGYTF
J: TRBJ1-1; D: TRBD1; V: TRBV29-1; size: few; DNA: TGCAGCGTTGGCGAGGGCAGGGGGCTAATGAACACTGAAGCTTTCTTT; CDR3: CSVGEGRGLMNTEAFF
J: TRBJ1-2; D: -; V: TRBV12-3/TRBV12-4; size: few; DNA: TGTGCCAGCAGTCCGAGGGGGTACTATGGCTACACCTTC; CDR3: CASSPRGYYGYTF
J: TRBJ2-1; D: TRBD2; V: TRBV5-4; size: -; DNA: TGTGCCAGCAGCGCGGGCGCAAGCGGGAACAATGAGCAGTTCTTC; CDR3: CASSAGASGNNEQFF
J: TRBJ2-5; D: -; V: TRBV4-2; size: few; DNA: TGTGCCAGCAGCCAAGATTGGGCAGGTAACACCCAAGAGACCCAGTACTTC; CDR3: CASSQDWAGNTQETQYF
J: TRBJ2-7; D: -; V: TRBV7-3; size: many; DNA: TGTGCCAGCAGCTTAACACCAGGAACCTACGAGCAGTACTTC; CDR3: CASSLTPGTYEQYF
J: TRBJ2-3; D: -; V: TRBV5-1; size: many; DNA: TGCGCCAGCAGCTTGGAGGGGAGAAAGGTGGATACGCAGTATTTT; CDR3: CASSLEGRKVDTQYF
J: TRBJ2-2; D: TRBD1; V: TRBV7-9; size: few; DNA: TGTGCCAGCAGCCGGGGACAGACCAACACCGGGGAGCTGTTTTTT; CDR3: CASSRGQTNTGELFF
J: TRBJ2-3; D: TRBD2; V: TRBV4-1; size: few; DNA: TGCGCCAGCAGCCAAGCCCGGACTAGCGGGACAGATACGCAGTATTTT; CDR3: CASSQARTSGTDTQYF
J: TRBJ2-1; D: TRBD2; V: TRBV10-3; size: many; DNA: TGTGCCATCAGTGGTGATAGCGGGAGCTCCTACAATGAGCAGTTCTTC; CDR3: CAISGDSGSSYNEQFF
J: TRBJ2-7; D: -; V: TRBV5-1; size: -; DNA: TGCGCCAGCAGCTTGGTGGTCGGCTACGAGCAGTACTTC; CDR3: CASSLVVGYEQYF
J: TRBJ2-7; D: TRBD2; V: TRBV5-1; size: -; DNA: TGCGCCAGCAGGCCCCGTGGACTAGCGGGAGAACCCTACGAGCAGTACTTC; CDR3: CASRPRGLAGEPYEQYF
J: TRBJ2-1; D: -; V: TRBV2; size: few; DNA: TGTGCCAGCAGTGGCGTCGAGAGTCTCTACAATGAGCAGTTCTTC; CDR3: CASSGVESLYNEQFF
J: TRBJ2-7; D: -; V: TRBV10-3; size: many; DNA: TGTGCCATCCTGGAGGAGGGCCGATACGAGCAGTACTTC; CDR3: CAILEEGRYEQYF
J: TRBJ2-7; D: -; V: TRBV12-3/TRBV12-4; size: many; DNA: TGTGCCAGCAGTTACCGGGGTCCCAGTTCCGAGCAGTACTTC; CDR3: CASSYRGPSSEQYF
J: TRBJ2-3; D: TRBD2; V: TRBV12-3/TRBV12-4; size: once; DNA: TGTGCCAGCAGTTTCTCTTGGGGACTAGCGGGAGGGGCAGGTACGCAGTATTTT; CDR3: CASSFSWGLAGGAGTQYF
J: TRBJ1-5; D: -; V: TRBV10-3; size: -; DNA: TGTGCCATCAGTGAGTCCCGTGGTCAGCCCCAGCATTTT; CDR3: CAISESRGQPQHF
J: TRBJ2-1; D: TRBD1; V: TRBV11-3; size: -; DNA: TGTGCCAGCAGCATGACAGGGGTCGAGCAGTTCTTC; CDR3: CASSMTGVEQFF
J: TRBJ2-5; D: -; V: TRBV6-5; size: -; DNA: TGTGCCAGCAGACAAGCGGATAATTACAATGAGCAGTACTTC; CDR3: CASRQADNYNEQYF
J: TRBJ2-7; D: -; V: TRBV5-1; size: many; DNA: TGCGCCAGCAGCTTGGCCTCCGGGCTAGCTTCCGAGCAGTACTTC; CDR3: CASSLASGLASEQYF
J: TRBJ2-3; D: -; V: TRBV24-1; size: few; DNA: TGTGCCACCAGTAGTAACCAGGGGGGACTGGAAGATACGCAGTATTTT; CDR3: CATSSNQGGLEDTQYF
J: TRBJ2-2; D: -; V: TRBV5-1; size: few; DNA: TGCGCCAGCAGCTTGGACGGGATGAGGGACACCGGGGAGCTGTTTTTT; CDR3: CASSLDGMRDTGELFF
J: TRBJ2-6; D: TRBD1; V: TRBV27; size: many; DNA: TGTGCCAGCAAGACATCAAAGGGGGCAGGAACAAAAGAGTCTGGGGCCAACGTCCTGACTTTC; CDR3: CASKTSKGAGTKESGANVLTF
J: TRBJ1-2; D: -; V: TRBV7-2; size: few; DNA: TGTGCCAGCAGCTCAGGAGCGCTAGCCTATGGCTACACCTTC; CDR3: CASSSGALAYGYTF
J: TRBJ2-1; D: -; V: TRBV12-3/TRBV12-4; size: many; DNA: TGTGCCAGCTCCCGGAGGGATCTTGGGGAGCAGTTCTTC; CDR3: CASSRRDLGEQFF
J: TRBJ1-1; D: -; V: TRBV24-1; size: -; DNA: TGTGCCACCAATGATTCCGGGGTGAGGGATCCATTGAACACTGAAGCTTTCTTT; CDR3: CATNDSGVRDPLNTEAFF
J: TRBJ1-5; D: -; V: TRBV12-3/TRBV12-4; size: many; DNA: TGTGCCAGCAGCACTGACAGTCATAGCAATCAGCCCCAGCATTTT; CDR3: CASSTDSHSNQPQHF